This entry describes one T cell receptor beta chain. CDR3 length equals 17 residues. The germline gives CDR1 MNHNS, CDR2 SASEGT. V gave up 4 bases and J gave up 4 bases; unmatched junction bases: 8. This specimen belongs to a study of shared clonotypes between healthy human individuals. The naive CD8 subset, CD45RO-negative cells positively selected for CCR7, excluded terminally differentiated effector memory CD45RA+ cells. Clones were sequenced by immunoSEQ multiplex PCR, and TCRdb holds only the in-frame ones, with some missing. Found here are under 600,000 clones, roughly 98% of them singletons; the top ten hold 0.3%.

Sequenced: naive CD8+ T cells sorted from blood. This sequence was found in a man aged 25 to 40 in good health. The chain links TRBV6-1 to TRBJ2-7, with TRBD2 identical over 15 bases. The CDR3 here is CASSAPGLAGGSYEQYF. The DNA for the CDR3 is TGTGCCAGCAGTGCGCCGGGACTAGCGGGAGGTTCGTACGAGCAGTACTTC.